This T cell receptor (beta chain) was sequenced in a study of cytomegalovirus exposure and HLA in healthy donors. In the study overall: A later analysis reported the same platform for the approximately 110 validation repertoires and the roughly 700 first-cohort repertoires. Study findings and constraints: Diagnosis of cytomegalovirus status made by the classifier reportedly showed high specificity and sensitivity.

The CDR3 extends over 16 amino acids. V was clipped by 0 bases and J by 7 bases; unmatched bases: 6. In germline, CDR1 is SGHVS, CDR2 FQNEAQ. Libraries were prepared by immunoSEQ multiplex PCR; TCRdb keeps only in-frame clonotypes and omits some of them. The repertoire holds about 190,000 clones, with over 65% as singletons. Concerning this clone itself: Its antigen is not identified.

The sample consisted of PBMCs. The clonotype originates from a man between 18 and 29 years old in good health and CMV-seropositive. V usage is TRBV7-8 and J usage is TRBJ2-2, with 9 bases identical to TRBD2. The CDR3 loop is CASSLAILAGIGELFF. In DNA form, the CDR3 reads TGTGCCAGCAGCTTAGCCATACTAGCGGGTATCGGGGAGCTGTTTTTT.